The subject of this entry is one T cell receptor beta chain. This sample is part of a study of human T cells and chemical hapten exposure. Trimming took off 7 bases at V and 9 bases at J, with 22 bases between the two ends. This CDR3 contains 15 residues. Germline CDR1 MNHNY, CDR2 SVGAGI (reference sequence). Time point denoted: patch test 3, about 24 weeks after DPC sensitization. As for treatment: therapeutic diphenylcyclopropenone sensitization with weekly scalp DPC. TCRdb re-analysed the RACE reads in MiXCR, keeping a single row per CDR3 protein. This table holds around 200,000 distinct CDR3 sequences, about 22% found once.

The chain couples TRBV6-6 to TRBJ2-1, with D possibly being TRBD2 (7 bases). The sequence derives from a woman in her forties with alopecia areata. Some clones in this sample may be carry-over from other donors' samples. Sequenced material: whole blood, taken in connection with sensitization to the hapten diphenylcyclopropenone (DPC). The CDR3 sequence: CASTIFGEGGSEQFF. Here the CDR3 DNA reads TGTGCCAGCACCATATTTGGGGAGGGGGGTAGTGAGCAGTTCTTC.